This record concerns one T cell receptor beta chain sequence. Antigen specificity is unknown. This sample was taken from a study of PD-L1 blockade in urothelial cancer. Study-wide background: Median blood clonality was about 0.081, with some 89,000 unique TCRs.

Study-level results: It was durable-benefit patients whose tumor-associated blood clones expanded more at 3 weeks.

Assay: immunoSEQ multiplex PCR; the TCRdb copy retains only in-frame clones and omits some. The repertoire holds some 100,000 clones, with approximately 90% as singletons. Per-patient samples, pretreatment and on-treatment, numbered 1 to 8. This CDR3 comprises 15 residues. Trimming removed 0 bases at V and 1 base at J, with 10 bases between. Germline CDR1 reads SGHRS; CDR2 reads YFSETQ. The specimen was PBMCs, collected around atezolizumab (anti-PD-L1) treatment. The chain employs TRBV5-1 and TRBJ2-5, with no clear D. This TCR came from a woman aged 80 or older with urothelial cancer. The CDR3 protein is CASSLGGSIQETQYF. CDR3 in DNA: TGCGCCAGCAGCTTGGGTGGCTCAATCCAAGAGACCCAGTACTTC.